The entry below gives a single T cell receptor beta chain sequence along with its context. Antigen unknown. Between the trimmed V and J ends, which lost 3 bases and 5 bases, there was a span of 10 bases. CDR3 size: 14 residues. Germline V gives CDR1 MNHEY, CDR2 SVGAGI. This record comes from a study of cytomegalovirus exposure and HLA in healthy donors. PCR employed 60 Vbeta and 13 Jbeta primers. TCRdb keeps only in-frame clones here, not all; method: immunoSEQ multiplex PCR. The sample lists about 92,000 clones, less than 70% occurring once. Whole-study findings and limits: Among the CMV-associated chains, three were confirmed in vitro as specific for CMV antigens. Prediction of most subjects' HLA-A and HLA-B alleles by TCR beta sequences was reportedly accurate.

The rearrangement joins TRBV6-5 to TRBJ2-2, with a possible D match to TRBD2 (5 bases). The clonotype was recovered from a man between 50 and 59 years old in good health and CMV-seronegative. What was sequenced was PBMCs. The DNA of the CDR3 is TGTGCCAGCAGTTATGTAGCGTCGACCGGGGAGCTGTTTTTT. Translating it yields CASSYVASTGELFF.